This TCR beta chain was identified during a study of CD8+ T cells in alopecia areata. Study-wide context: Oral tofacitinib (5 to 10 mg twice daily) was administered to treated patients. The protocol delivered tofacitinib for 6 to 18 months, then withdrew it for 6 months.

Indicated treatment: oral pan-JAK inhibitor, 5-10 mg twice daily. A word on this clone: Antigen unknown.

Findings of the study overall: Sequence data from scalp samples additionally include resident alphabeta T cells of normal skin. Given one nonresponder, whether baseline CD8+ expansion relates to response remains uncertain.

With 4 bases clipped from V and 0 bases from J, the junction kept 6 bases outside the gene matches. The CDR3 totals 16 residues. CDR1 SEHNR and CDR2 FQNEAQ come from the germline V gene (reference sequence). TCR sequencing used cDNA made by reverse transcription of extracted RNA. The repertoire was sequenced with immunoSEQ multiplex PCR; TCRdb's copy has only in-frame clones and lacks some. Counted here are some 200,000 clones, approximately 47% occurring once; the ten biggest clones make up 2% to 3%. The origin of this receptor is a human donor with alopecia areata. This chain links TRBV7-9 with TRBJ2-4; 7 bases map to TRBD2. The sample in question was CD4+ T cells sorted from blood, obtained at roughly week 36, from a patient treated with tofacitinib. CDR3 residues: CASSSRDYLAKNIQYF. The CDR3 bases are TGTGCCAGCAGCTCCCGGGACTATCTAGCCAAAAACATTCAGTACTTC.